This TCR beta chain was sequenced for a study of T cell repertoires in cytomegalovirus infection. As for the study in general: It was recently identified HLA-C-restricted and well-studied HLA-B-restricted CMV epitopes that the study used. Based on public TCR beta signatures, there were indications of CMV infection and of a matching HLA type.

TCRdb recomputed calls from the reads with MiXCR, one row per CDR3 protein. The data contain 550,000 to 850,000 distinct CDR3 sequences, about 33% of them singletons. Broader study findings: Based on cumulative public TCR beta family frequency, carriers of CMV plus the relevant HLA were identified. Clonotype analysis showed dominance of the ex vivo response by HLA-C-restricted CMV-specific TCR beta clonotypes.

This clonotype was recorded many times. Its antigen is undetermined. The CDR3 is made up of 13 amino acids. Trimming cost V 5 bases and J 7 bases, with 9 bases left between them. Germline CDR1 is SGHVS and CDR2 is FQNEAQ. Here the sequenced sample was cultured PBMCs, taken from culture after CMV antigen stimulation. The clonotype was recovered from a human donor in good health (CMV status not recorded). Some clones in this sample may be carry-over from other donors' samples. The J gene is TRBJ1-6, the V gene TRBV7-8; D unresolved. The chain's CDR3 is CASSPGRNSPLHF. In DNA form, the CDR3 reads TGTGCCAGCAGCCCCGGGAGGAATTCACCCCTCCACTTT.